The 16 T cell receptor beta chains below all came from one sample that was sequenced in a study of shared clonotypes between healthy human individuals. Selected positively for CCR7 and CD45RO-negative, naive CD8 cells excluded terminally differentiated effector memory CD45RA+ cells. Here immunoSEQ multiplex PCR was the method, and the copy in TCRdb shows in-frame clones only, minus some. The sample lists around 610,000 clones, 95% to 97% occurring once. The sample consisted of naive CD8+ T cells sorted from blood. All receptors derive from a woman in her 30s in good health.

The CDR3 coding sequence is TGTGCCAGCAGCCCAACGGGACAGACCTACGAGCAGTACTTC. Translating it yields CASSPTGQTYEQYF. This chain joins TRBV7-9 and TRBJ2-7; 7 bases align to TRBD1. The trim removed 5 bases at V and 2 bases at J, leaving 6 bases unmatched. Germline V CDR1 and CDR2: SEHNR, FQNEAQ (reference sequence). The CDR3 loop spans 14 amino acids.

This clone turned up a few times. Here the CDR3 DNA reads TGTGCCAGCATGGGCAGACAGGGGGCTTTCGATCAGCCCCAGCATTTT. Encoded protein: CASMGRQGAFDQPQHF. This chain uses TRBV2 with TRBJ1-5; 10 nucleotides line up with TRBD1. CDR1 SNHLY and CDR2 FYNNEI come from the germline V gene. After removal of 7 bases from V and 5 bases from J, the junction contained 11 bases not matched to a gene. CDR3 length equals 16 residues.

V usage is TRBV5-6 and J usage is TRBJ2-3; TRBD2 matches 7 bases. CDR1 and CDR2 (germline): SGHDT, YYEEEE. With 0 bases clipped from V and 6 bases from J, the junction kept 4 bases outside the gene matches. This CDR3 is built from 14 residues. In DNA, the CDR3 is TGTGCCAGCAGCTTGGGAGCCGGGAGGGATACGCAGTATTTT. Translating it yields CASSLGAGRDTQYF. The full variable domain, its missing parts supplied by reference TRBV5-6 and TRBJ2-3, is DAGVTQSPTHLIKTRGQQVTLRCSPKSGHDTVSWYQQALGQGPQFIFQYYEEEERQRGNFPDRFSGHQFPNYSSELNVNALLLGDSALYLCASSLGAGRDTQYFGPGTRLTVL.

The chain is built from TRBV28 and TRBJ2-3; D may match TRBD1 or TRBD2 (6 bases each). Trimming left V 6 bases short and J 1 base short, with 11 bases between. Germline-derived CDR1 and CDR2 are MDHEN and SYDVKM. The CDR3 covers 14 residues. CDR3 sequence reads: CASRIRGGTDTQYF. The DNA of the CDR3 is TGTGCCAGCAGAATAAGGGGGGGCACAGATACGCAGTATTTT.

This chain's CDR3 is CASNPFPRTGNQPQHF. Here the CDR3 DNA reads TGTGCCAGCAACCCTTTCCCTCGGACAGGGAATCAGCCCCAGCATTTT. This chain joins TRBV28 and TRBJ1-5; the match to TRBD1 covers 8 bases. Germline V gives CDR1 MDHEN, CDR2 SYDVKM. This CDR3 has 16 residues. Losses at the gene ends were 7 bases for V and 4 bases for J; bases not matched to a gene: 12.

The chain is built from TRBV7-9 and TRBJ1-2; D unclear. V shed 1 base and J shed 1 base, with 19 bases lying between them. Germline-derived CDR1 and CDR2 are SEHNR and FQNEAQ (reference sequence). This CDR3 contains 18 residues. The CDR3 protein is CASSLGIWSREHNYGYTF. The CDR3 nucleotides are TGTGCCAGCAGCTTAGGCATTTGGTCCCGGGAGCATAACTATGGCTACACCTTC.

V and J are TRBV7-9 and TRBJ2-7; 10 bases are shared with TRBD2. V shed 5 bases, J shed 0 bases, and the junction held 4 bases outside the gene matches. The CDR3 is 15 amino acids. In germline, CDR1 is SEHNR, CDR2 FQNEAQ (reference sequence). CDR3 bases: TGTGCCAGCAGCGCTAGCGGGAGTTACTCCTACGAGCAGTACTTC. This encodes CASSASGSYSYEQYF.

The rearrangement joins TRBV9 to TRBJ1-1; TRBD1 is a possible D gene (5 bases). V dropped 6 bases and J dropped 1 base, with 19 bases sitting between them. Germline CDR1 and CDR2: SGDLS and YYNGEE. The CDR3 sequence is 16 residues long. Written as DNA, the CDR3 is TGTGCCAGCACCCCTTGGGTGGGAGGGGCGAACACTGAAGCTTTCTTT. Amino acid sequence: CASTPWVGGANTEAFF.

The genes are TRBV11-2 and TRBJ2-7; 11 bases map to TRBD2. Germline lookup yields CDR1 SGHAT and CDR2 FQNNGV. CDR3 size: 15 residues. V lost 5 bases to trimming and J lost 2 bases; unmatched junction nucleotides: 5. The CDR3 protein is CASSPIAGGPYEQYF. CDR3 sequence (DNA): TGTGCCAGCAGCCCGATAGCGGGAGGGCCCTACGAGCAGTACTTC.

Points on this clone: Within the sample, other DNA sequences also encode this same CDR3. The chain carries TRBV5-1 and TRBJ2-1; D gene unclear. Trimming stripped 2 bases from V and 5 bases from J, with 5 bases between. Germline-derived CDR1 and CDR2 are SGHRS and YFSETQ. The length of the CDR3 is 12 residues. CDR3 bases: TGCGCCAGCAGCTTAGGGAACAATGAGCAGTTCTTC. Its protein product is CASSLGNNEQFF.

The V gene is TRBV6-5, the J gene TRBJ1-4, with 7 bases that match TRBD1. The ends lost 4 bases at V and 7 bases at J; junction bases unmatched: 6. CDR1 and CDR2 from the germline V gene are MNHEY and SVGAGI. The CDR3 sequence is 14 residues long. In nucleotides, the CDR3 is TGTGCCAGCAGTTCTAGACAGGGAGGTGAAAAACTGTTTTTT. Translation gives CASSSRQGGEKLFF.

The chain couples TRBV6-6 to TRBJ2-3; 7 bases agree with TRBD2. With V trimmed by 2 bases and J by 5 bases, 10 bases remained unmatched. Germline CDR1 reads MNHNY; CDR2 reads SVGAGI (reference sequence). The CDR3 runs 16 residues. CDR3 sequence reads: CASSYLPPGRVDTQYF. The CDR3 DNA follows: TGTGCCAGCAGTTACCTCCCTCCGGGGAGGGTAGATACGCAGTATTTT.

CDR3 bases: TGTGCCAGCAGCTTACCGGGACAGGCGGACAATGAGCAGTTCTTC. Translation gives CASSLPGQADNEQFF. The V gene is TRBV28, the J gene TRBJ2-1; 8 nucleotides match TRBD1. This CDR3 comprises 15 residues. Germline values: CDR1 MDHEN, CDR2 SYDVKM. After removal of 6 bases from V and 5 bases from J, the junction contained 9 bases not matched to a gene.

This chain joins TRBV2 and TRBJ2-3; no firm D call. The CDR3 length is 12 residues. Trimming shortened V by 3 bases and J by 3 bases, and 4 bases separated the two germline ends. Per the germline V gene, CDR1 is SNHLY and CDR2 is FYNNEI. The CDR3 is CASSDATDTQYF. In nucleotides, the CDR3 is TGTGCCAGCAGTGACGCGACAGATACGCAGTATTTT.

As to this clone: The junction and the germline gene differ at one end; a read error may be behind it. The CDR3 DNA sequence: TGTGCCAGTTGTATTGGCGGGAGTTACAATGAGCAGTTCTTC. Amino acid sequence: CASCIGGSYNEQFF. V gene TRBV19 combines with J gene TRBJ2-1; TRBD2 matches at 7 bases. The CDR3 runs to 14 residues. Germline V gene data show CDR1 as LNHDA and CDR2 as SQIVND (reference sequence).

This chain uses TRBV5-8 with TRBJ2-5; no clear D gene. The V and J ends lost 0 bases and 1 base respectively, with 7 bases between them. The germline V gene has CDR1 SGHTS and CDR2 YDEGEE. The CDR3 spans 14 residues. CDR3 sequence: CASSLERFQETQYF. The CDR3 DNA reads as TGTGCCAGCAGCTTGGAAAGATTCCAAGAGACCCAGTACTTC.